This is a list of T cell receptor beta chains from one sample in a study of control samples from healthy donors and cancer patients. The assay was immunoSEQ multiplex PCR, and TCRdb's table has in-frame clones only and misses some. Among 130,000 or so clones listed, around nine tenths were seen once. The sequenced material came from blood. The receptors shown here come from a man between 50 and 59 years old in good health. Both conserved end residues are part of each CDR3. The order of the fields is J gene, D gene, V gene, clone size, CDR3 protein, CDR3 DNA. D genes are given only for firm matches. Part of the rows lack a size; the others show once, few, many or a class for expanded clones.

TRBJ2-6,-,TRBV14,-,CATRNTGANVLTF,TGTGCCACCAGAAATACTGGGGCCAACGTCCTGACTTTC
TRBJ1-4,-,TRBV3-1/TRBV3-2,-,CASSPRTGVGGNEKLFF,TGTGCCAGCAGCCCCCGCACGGGGGTTGGTGGTAATGAAAAACTGTTTTTT
TRBJ1-3,-,TRBV4-2,-,CASSQGDRYPGNTIYF,TGTGCCAGCAGCCAAGGGGACCGCTACCCTGGAAACACCATATATTTT
TRBJ1-1,-,TRBV5-1,-,CASSLEGNTEAFF,TGCGCCAGCAGCTTGGAGGGGAACACTGAAGCTTTCTTT
TRBJ1-6,TRBD1,TRBV30,few,CALRAGGGIRSLHF,TGTGCCTTGAGGGCAGGGGGAGGAATTCGGTCCCTCCACTTT
TRBJ2-7,TRBD1,TRBV2,-,CASSPGQGKVYEQYF,TGTGCCAGCAGTCCAGGACAGGGCAAGGTTTACGAGCAGTACTTC
TRBJ2-1,-,TRBV7-2,-,CASSPDSYNEQFF,TGTGCCAGCAGCCCTGACTCGTACAATGAGCAGTTCTTC
TRBJ1-2,-,TRBV6-5,-,CASSYSGNGRGGYTF,TGTGCCAGCAGTTACTCGGGCAACGGGAGAGGTGGCTACACCTTC
TRBJ2-2,TRBD1,TRBV5-1,once,CASSPGQANTGELFF,TGCGCCAGCAGCCCGGGACAGGCGAACACCGGGGAGCTGTTTTTT
TRBJ1-1,-,TRBV30,-,CASNLIYTEAFF,TGTGCCTCAAACCTGATTTACACTGAAGCTTTCTTT
TRBJ1-5,-,TRBV19,-,CASSIGGAKSNQPQHF,TGTGCCAGTAGTATTGGGGGGGCGAAGAGCAATCAGCCCCAGCATTTT
TRBJ2-7,TRBD1,TRBV5-1,-,CASSLGTGYEQYF,TGCGCCAGCAGCTTGGGGACAGGTTACGAGCAGTACTTC
TRBJ2-3,-,TRBV2,-,CASSAQRMGDTQYF,TGTGCCAGCAGTGCCCAACGCATGGGAGATACGCAGTATTTT
TRBJ2-1,-,TRBV28,-,CASSSSFYHSYNEQFF,TGTGCCAGCAGTTCGTCTTTCTACCACTCCTACAATGAGCAGTTCTTC
TRBJ1-3,TRBD1,TRBV6-6,-,CATRRFPGVYGTGANTIYF,TGTGCCACCCGTCGTTTTCCTGGTGTTTATGGGACAGGGGCCAACACCATATATTTT
TRBJ2-2,TRBD2,TRBV28,-,CASKGRGVNTGELFF,TGTGCCAGCAAGGGGCGGGGGGTGAACACCGGGGAGCTGTTTTTT
TRBJ2-2,-,TRBV2,once,CASRHGSYTGELFF,TGTGCCAGCAGACACGGGAGTTACACCGGGGAGCTGTTTTTT
TRBJ1-2,TRBD1,TRBV7-8,once,CASSSSTGVPNYGYTF,TGTGCCAGCAGCTCTTCAACAGGGGTTCCTAACTATGGCTACACCTTC
TRBJ2-7,-,TRBV20-1,-,CSAEDRRQYF,TGCAGTGCAGAAGACAGGCGACAGTACTTC
TRBJ2-4,-,TRBV18,few,CASSPLERQAKNIQYF,TGTGCCAGCTCACCACTTGAGCGACAGGCCAAAAACATTCAGTACTTC
TRBJ2-1,TRBD2,TRBV27,-,CASRKGQTSGGFNEQFF,TGTGCCAGCAGGAAGGGCCAGACTAGCGGGGGGTTCAATGAGCAGTTCTTC
TRBJ2-2,-,TRBV28,-,CASSIAKGELFF,TGTGCCAGCAGTATAGCGAAAGGGGAGCTGTTTTTT
TRBJ2-5,-,TRBV9,-,CASSEEGGRWKETQYF,TGTGCCAGCAGTGAGGAGGGGGGCAGATGGAAGGAGACCCAGTACTTC
TRBJ2-2,-,TRBV19,-,CASSIAQNTGELFF,TGTGCCAGTAGTATAGCCCAGAATACCGGGGAGCTGTTTTTT
TRBJ2-1,TRBD1,TRBV6-6,-,CASSPGTGSYFSYNEQFF,TGTGCCAGCAGTCCAGGGACAGGGTCTTACTTCTCCTACAATGAGCAGTTCTTC
TRBJ1-1,-,TRBV29-1,-,CSARTDMNTEAFF,TGCAGCGCCCGGACAGACATGAACACTGAAGCTTTCTTT
TRBJ1-1,TRBD1,TRBV28,-,CASSRTGKGTEAFF,TGTGCCAGCAGTAGGACAGGGAAGGGGACTGAAGCTTTCTTT
TRBJ2-7,TRBD2,TRBV18,few,CASSPISGDNSYEQYF,TGTGCCAGCTCACCAATCAGCGGGGATAACTCCTACGAGCAGTACTTC
TRBJ1-4,-,TRBV30,once,CAWRGLTNEKLFF,TGTGCCTGGAGAGGGTTAACTAATGAAAAACTGTTTTTT
TRBJ1-1,-,TRBV28,once,CASSLMGVGTEAFF,TGTGCCAGCAGTTTAATGGGCGTGGGCACTGAAGCTTTCTTT
TRBJ1-2,-,TRBV18,-,CASSPRRDGYTF,TGTGCCAGCTCCCCCCGGCGGGATGGCTACACCTTC
TRBJ2-7,TRBD1,TRBV18,once,CASSPGQGDYEQYF,TGTGCCAGCTCACCGGGGCAGGGGGACTACGAGCAGTACTTC
TRBJ1-2,-,TRBV21-1,-,CASSKKSNRWGGYGYTF,TGTGCCAGCAGCAAAAAAAGTAACAGGTGGGGGGGCTATGGCTACACCTTC
TRBJ2-3,-,TRBV2,-,CASSDQGRADTQYF,TGTGCCAGCAGTGACCAGGGTCGGGCAGATACGCAGTATTTT
TRBJ2-5,-,TRBV18,few,CASSPILGLTQETQYF,TGTGCCAGCTCACCAATCTTAGGGCTAACCCAAGAGACCCAGTACTTC
TRBJ1-1,-,TRBV2,-,CASSEPTPGAEAFF,TGTGCCAGCAGCGAACCGACACCGGGGGCTGAAGCTTTCTTT
TRBJ2-7,TRBD2,TRBV6-5,-,CASTQIPGTTYEQYF,TGTGCCAGCACTCAAATCCCCGGGACTACCTACGAGCAGTACTTC
TRBJ2-5,-,TRBV11-2,-,CASSSVLQETQYF,TGTGCCAGCAGCTCCGTACTCCAAGAGACCCAGTACTTC
TRBJ1-2,-,TRBV29-1,-,CSVGALGRSVGYTF,TGCAGCGTCGGCGCGCTGGGACGGTCCGTGGGCTACACCTTC
TRBJ2-6,-,TRBV7-2,-,CASSLGLGANVLTF,TGTGCCAGCAGCTTAGGGTTGGGGGCCAACGTCCTGACTTTC
TRBJ1-1,-,TRBV18,-,CASSPYISLAGAVYTEAFF,TGTGCCAGCTCACCATATATTAGTTTAGCGGGGGCCGTGTACACTGAAGCTTTCTTT